Presented here are 23 T cell receptor beta chains from one specimen sequenced in a study of PD-1 blockade in classical Hodgkin lymphoma. Data came from immunoSEQ multiplex PCR; TCRdb stores just in-frame clones and leaves some out. This repertoire shows almost 95,000 clones, around 80% found once; its top ten account for about 18%. Time point here: cycle 4 day 1 (C4D1), after more than five weeks of nivolumab. Each and every patient relapsed after autologous stem cell transplantation, and patients got differing brentuximab vedotin exposure. The starting material was peripheral blood mononuclear cells (PBMCs), obtained before the fourth cycle of nivolumab. Receptor source: a human donor with classical Hodgkin lymphoma.

This clone was seen only once. The V call is TRBV4-2, the J call TRBJ2-2; D call uncertain. This CDR3 has 15 residues. With 3 bases removed from V and 2 bases from J, the gap between germline ends came to 10 bases. Looked up from germline, CDR1 is LGHNA and CDR2 is YNFKEQ. The CDR3 loop is CASSQPTANTGELFF. The CDR3 DNA is TGTGCCAGCAGCCAGCCGACTGCAAACACCGGGGAGCTGTTTTTT.

This clone was found once. In DNA, the CDR3 is TGTGCCAGCAGCGTAGTGGCGAGCACCGGGGAGCTGTTTTTT. It specifies CASSVVASTGELFF. V and J are TRBV9 and TRBJ2-2; D is unresolved. The CDR3 has 14 residues. Trimming removed 0 bases from V and 4 bases from J, with 7 bases in between. Germline CDR1 SGDLS, CDR2 YYNGEE.

The chain has TRBV2 and TRBJ2-1, with 7 bases identical to TRBD2. Germline V gives CDR1 SNHLY, CDR2 FYNNEI. J gave up 7 bases and V 4 bases, and 7 bases lay outside the gene matches. The CDR3 is 14 amino acids. CDR3 in DNA: TGTGCCAGCAGTGGTCCTAGCGGTGTGAATGAGCAGTTCTTC. Amino acids: CASSGPSGVNEQFF.

This clone was detected ten times or more. This chain connects TRBV2 to TRBJ2-6; D remains ambiguous. The CDR3 sequence is 14 residues long. Germline-derived CDR1 and CDR2 are SNHLY and FYNNEI. Trimming left V 4 bases short and J 2 bases short, with 6 bases between. CDR3 DNA: TGTGCCAGCAGTGCCCGGCCTGGGGCCAACGTCCTGACTTTC. Protein: CASSARPGANVLTF.

The chain links TRBV10-3 to TRBJ2-7; the match to TRBD1 covers 8 bases. Germline assignment: CDR1 ENHRY and CDR2 SYGVKD. This CDR3 is built from 13 residues. J gave up 5 bases and V 10 bases, and 10 bases lay outside the gene matches. DNA of the CDR3: TGTGCCACCGCGCAGGGGGCGAAGGACGAGCAGTACTTC. Its translation: CATAQGAKDEQYF.

The chain recombines TRBV5-4 with TRBJ1-3; D gene unclear. CDR3 length: 13 amino acids. Germline V CDR1 and CDR2: SGHNT, YYREEE (reference sequence). The V gene lost 0 bases and the J gene lost 8 bases, with 9 bases spanning the gap. The CDR3 bases are TGTGCCAGCAGCTTGGCCGGGTGGGACACCATATATTTT. It translates to CASSLAGWDTIYF.

The chain carries TRBV6-1 and TRBJ2-3; the match to TRBD1 covers 8 bases. After removal of 2 bases from V and 8 bases from J, the junction contained 9 bases not matched to a gene. This CDR3 comprises 15 residues. CDR1 MNHNS and CDR2 SASEGT come from the germline V gene. The CDR3 is CASSEPPGGRGTQYF. In DNA form, the CDR3 reads TGTGCCAGCAGTGAACCCCCAGGGGGCAGAGGTACGCAGTATTTT.

V and J are TRBV14 and TRBJ1-2; 9 bases are a match to TRBD1. Germline CDR1 reads SGHDN; CDR2 reads FVKESK. With 4 bases clipped from V and 4 bases from J, the junction kept 10 bases outside the gene matches. The CDR3 runs to 16 residues. For the CDR3, the DNA is TGTGCCAGCAGCCGCACCGGGACAGGGTTTATCTATGGCTACACCTTC. Encoded protein: CASSRTGTGFIYGYTF.

This clone was counted a single time. This chain links TRBV7-2 with TRBJ2-3; D may be TRBD2 (5 bases). Germline-derived CDR1 and CDR2 are SGHTA and FQGNSA. The CDR3 is 15 residues long. Trimming took off 8 bases at V and 2 bases at J, with 17 bases between the two ends. The CDR3 here is CASALGSGFTDTQYF. Here the CDR3 DNA reads TGTGCCAGCGCCTTGGGCAGCGGATTCACAGATACGCAGTATTTT.

The CDR3 nucleotides are TGCGCCAGCAGTCCTGCTCCGGGACAGCCCTATGGCTACACCTTC. Translation gives CASSPAPGQPYGYTF. The chain combines TRBV5-1 with TRBJ1-2; 7 nucleotides line up with TRBD1. Germline V gene sequence: CDR1 SGHRS, CDR2 YFSETQ. The CDR3 totals 15 residues. Germline trimming cut 5 bases from V and 4 bases from J; bases unmatched to any gene: 11.

The CDR3 loop is CASSPPSGGLTDTQYF. In DNA form, the CDR3 reads TGTGCCAGCTCACCACCCAGCGGGGGTCTCACAGATACGCAGTATTTT. This rearrangement joins TRBV18 to TRBJ2-3; 8 positions match TRBD2. V shed 0 bases and J 2 bases; nucleotides not matched to a gene: 4. Germline lookup yields CDR1 KGHSH and CDR2 LQKENI. The CDR3 runs 16 residues.

The chain combines TRBV5-1 with TRBJ2-3; TRBD1 agrees at 7 bases. V lost 2 bases and J lost 5; bases outside the gene matches: 8. Germline lookup yields CDR1 SGHRS and CDR2 YFSETQ. The CDR3 is 15 residues long. CDR3 in amino acids: CASSFSGGERDTQYF. In DNA, the CDR3 is TGCGCCAGCAGCTTTTCAGGGGGAGAAAGAGATACGCAGTATTTT. Looking up the rest from reference TRBV5-1 and TRBJ2-3 gives the full variable domain: KAGVTQTPRYLIKTRGQQVTLSCSPISGHRSVSWYQQTPGQGLQFLFEYFSETQRNKGNFPGRFSGRQFSNSRSEMNVSTLELGDSALYLCASSFSGGERDTQYFGPGTRLTVL.

The V gene is TRBV5-6, the J gene TRBJ2-2; 9 bases fit TRBD2. The CDR3 has 17 residues. V was pared by 4 bases and J by 4 bases, with 11 bases of the junction left unmatched. Germline CDR1 SGHDT, CDR2 YYEEEE. CDR3 nucleotide sequence: TGTGCCAGCAGCCCATTCCCTAGCGGGAAGGCCACCGGGGAGCTGTTTTTT. Translating it yields CASSPFPSGKATGELFF. Variable domain in full (rest from reference TRBV5-6 and TRBJ2-2): DAGVTQSPTHLIKTRGQQVTLRCSPKSGHDTVSWYQQALGQGPQFIFQYYEEEERQRGNFPDRFSGHQFPNYSSELNVNALLLGDSALYLCASSPFPSGKATGELFFGEGSRLTVL.

The chain has TRBV30 and TRBJ2-2; tentative D call: TRBD1 (5 bases). CDR1 is GTSNPN and CDR2 is SVGIG in the germline V gene (reference sequence). CDR3 length equals 13 residues. V was clipped by 0 bases and J by 8 bases, with 10 bases between them. This chain's CDR3 is CAWSVKGPGELFF. DNA of the CDR3: TGTGCCTGGAGTGTCAAGGGGCCGGGGGAGCTGTTTTTT.

The chain joins TRBV27 to TRBJ2-7; 14 bases align to TRBD2. In germline, CDR1 is MNHEY, CDR2 SMNVEV (reference sequence). V shed 6 bases and J 3 bases; nucleotides not matched to a gene: 4. This CDR3 is 15 amino acids long. DNA of the CDR3: TGTGCCAGCAGGGGACTAGCGGGAGCGGGCTACGAGCAGTACTTC. This encodes CASRGLAGAGYEQYF.

The V call is TRBV5-1, the J call TRBJ2-7; TRBD2 agrees at 10 bases. This CDR3 contains 14 residues. Germline V CDR1 and CDR2: SGHRS, YFSETQ. Trimming removed 7 bases from V and 6 bases from J; junction bases left unmatched: 10. CDR3 region: CASRPSGSRREQYF. The CDR3, as DNA: TGCGCCAGCCGTCCTAGCGGGAGCAGGCGCGAGCAGTACTTC.

The chain carries TRBV11-3 and TRBJ2-1, with D hard to call. Per the germline V gene, CDR1 is SGHNT and CDR2 is YENEEA. V dropped 5 bases and J dropped 7 bases, with 15 bases sitting between them. The CDR3 covers 14 residues. In nucleotides, the CDR3 is TGTGCCAGCAGCCCCGGCTCCTCCTCTAATGAGCAGTTCTTC. Encoded protein: CASSPGSSSNEQFF. The whole variable domain, remainder taken from reference TRBV11-3 and TRBJ2-1, is EAGVVQSPRYKIIEKKQPVAFWCNPISGHNTLYWYLQNLGQGPELLIRYENEEAVDDSQLPKDRFSAERLKGVDSTLKIQPAELGDSAVYLCASSPGSSSNEQFFGPGTRLTVL.

The chain combines TRBV5-4 with TRBJ2-2; 8 positions match TRBD2. The CDR3 runs to 16 residues. The V and J ends lost 4 bases and 0 bases, in that order; junction bases with no gene match: 5. Per the germline V gene, CDR1 is SGHNT and CDR2 is YYREEE (reference sequence). The CDR3 here is CASSRLAGSNTGELFF. In DNA, the CDR3 is TGTGCCAGCAGCAGATTAGCGGGATCGAACACCGGGGAGCTGTTTTTT.

The chain uses TRBV7-9 and TRBJ2-7; D gene unclear. The length of the CDR3 is 13 residues. Germline V gene lookup returns CDR1 SEHNR and CDR2 FQNEAQ (reference sequence). Trimming stripped 3 bases from V and 3 bases from J, with 9 bases between. The CDR3 nucleotides are TGTGCCAGCAGCTTGGGGTTTAACTACGAGCAGTACTTC. Its protein is CASSLGFNYEQYF.

The chain carries TRBV28 and TRBJ2-7, with D possibly matching TRBD1 (6 bases). The germline CDR1 and CDR2 sequences are MDHEN and SYDVKM. This CDR3 has 15 amino acids. The ends were cut back, 6 bases at V and 4 bases at J, with 19 bases in the middle. The CDR3: CASSLPGQPVYEQYF. DNA for the CDR3: TGTGCCAGCAGCCTCCCCGGACAGCCGGTTTACGAGCAGTACTTC. The whole variable domain, filled in from reference TRBV28 and TRBJ2-7, reads DVKVTQSSRYLVKRTGEKVFLECVQDMDHENMFWYRQDPGLGLRLIYFSYDVKMKEKGDIPEGYSVSREKKERFSLILESASTNQTSMYLCASSLPGQPVYEQYFGPGTRLTVT.

The count of this clone is one. The V gene is TRBV7-8, the J gene TRBJ2-1; 7 bases fit TRBD1. Per germline, CDR1 SGHVS and CDR2 FQNEAQ. CDR3 size: 15 residues. Trimming cost V 2 bases and J 4 bases; bases outside gene matches: 5. Written as DNA, the CDR3 is TGTGCCAGCAGCTTACGCTGGGGACAGTACAATGAGCAGTTCTTC. Amino acid sequence: CASSLRWGQYNEQFF.

This chain links TRBV9 with TRBJ1-5; D remains ambiguous. Germline V gene lookup returns CDR1 SGDLS and CDR2 YYNGEE. This CDR3 spans 15 amino acids. V was cut by 3 bases and J by 4 bases, with 14 bases left in between. DNA of the CDR3: TGTGCCAGCAGCGCTGGGGTCTCTGGTAATCAGCCCCAGCATTTT. The encoded protein is CASSAGVSGNQPQHF.

This chain links TRBV6-1 with TRBJ1-5; a weak D match, TRBD1 (6 bases). Germline CDR1 reads MNHNS; CDR2 reads SASEGT. The V and J ends lost 3 bases and 1 base respectively, with 10 bases between them. This CDR3 is 15 amino acids long. DNA of the CDR3: TGTGCCAGCAGTGAGAGCAGGGGAAGCAATCAGCCCCAGCATTTT. Amino acids: CASSESRGSNQPQHF.